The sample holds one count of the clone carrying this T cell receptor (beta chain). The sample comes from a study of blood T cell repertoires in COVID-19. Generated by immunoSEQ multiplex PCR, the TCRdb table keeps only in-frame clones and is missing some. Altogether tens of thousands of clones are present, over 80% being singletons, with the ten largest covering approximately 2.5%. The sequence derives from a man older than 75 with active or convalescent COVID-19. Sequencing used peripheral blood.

CDR3 nucleotides: TGTGCCAGCAGCTCCCGTGGACTAGCGTTCTACGAGCAGTACTTC. As protein: CASSSRGLAFYEQYF. The chain joins TRBV11-2 to TRBJ2-7; 9 bases are a match to TRBD2. This CDR3 is built from 15 residues. V shed 4 bases and J 3 bases; nucleotides not matched to a gene: 7. Germline CDR1 reads SGHAT; CDR2 reads FQNNGV.